The 11 T cell receptor beta chains below were found in one sample sequenced in a study of early T cells in non-severe SARS-CoV-2 infection. TCRdb itself ran the 5' RACE reads through MiXCR, one entry per CDR3 protein. The sample lists 75,000 to 90,000 distinct CDR3 sequences, over 9.5% occurring once. The input for sequencing was whole blood, taken at baseline. The receptors were sampled from an adult who was a healthcare worker with PCR-confirmed SARS-CoV-2 infection or an uninfected control (not recorded which).

This clonotype was picked up a small number of times. This sequence joins TRBV7-2 and TRBJ2-3; D unclear. The CDR3 is 14 amino acids. With 3 bases removed from V and 0 bases from J, the gap between germline ends came to 7 bases. Germline loops: CDR1 SGHTA, CDR2 FQGNSA. The CDR3 coding sequence is TGTGCCAGCAGCTTTCAGACTAGCACAGATACGCAGTATTTT. It codes for CASSFQTSTDTQYF.

This clonotype was seen at least ten times. The chain has TRBV12-3 or TRBV12-4 and TRBJ1-4; no clear D. The CDR3 is made up of 14 amino acids. Between the trimmed V and J ends, which lost 3 bases and 7 bases, there was a span of 12 bases. CDR3 nucleotides: TGTGCCAGCAGTTTGGGCAGTATGGGTGAAAAACTGTTTTTT. Translated, it gives CASSLGSMGEKLFF.

This clonotype was detected ten times or more. This CDR3 reads CSAAGTGDGNTEAFF. The CDR3 nucleotides are TGCAGTGCTGCCGGGACAGGGGACGGAAACACTGAAGCTTTCTTT. This chain joins TRBV20-1 and TRBJ1-1, with 10 bases identical to TRBD1. V shed 5 bases, J shed 2 bases, and the junction held 8 bases outside the gene matches. This CDR3 region has 15 residues. Germline lookup yields CDR1 DFQATT and CDR2 SNEGSKA (reference sequence).

This chain uses TRBV29-1 with TRBJ2-3; D is tentatively TRBD1 or TRBD2 (6 bases each). The length of the CDR3 is 13 residues. CDR1 and CDR2 from the germline V gene are SQVTM and ANQGSEA. The V end was cut by 6 bases, the J end by 0 bases, with 10 bases between. The CDR3 reads CSVRGLSTDTQYF. In DNA, the CDR3 is TGCAGCGTCCGGGGGCTAAGCACAGATACGCAGTATTTT.

The rearrangement links TRBV10-3 to TRBJ1-6, with D unresolved. The germline CDR1 and CDR2 sequences are ENHRY and SYGVKD. The length of the CDR3 is 15 residues. The V end lost 0 bases, the J end lost 6 bases, and 9 bases lay between the germline ends. For the CDR3, the DNA is TGTGCCATCAGTGAGTCGCCAGCCCGTAATTCACCCCTCCACTTT. As protein: CAISESPARNSPLHF.

Only a few counts were recorded for this clonotype. The V gene is TRBV6-5, the J gene TRBJ2-7; D call uncertain. CDR1 is MNHEY, CDR2 SVGAGI, per germline. V was clipped by 6 bases and J by 4 bases, with 10 bases between them. CDR3 length equals 12 residues. The CDR3 region is CASSASGYEQYF. The CDR3 bases are TGTGCCAGCAGCGCGAGTGGGTACGAGCAGTACTTC.

The chain employs TRBV27 and TRBJ2-5; perhaps TRBD1 as D (6 bases). The CDR3 is made up of 15 amino acids. Germline V gene sequence: CDR1 MNHEY, CDR2 SMNVEV (reference sequence). With 6 bases removed from V and 4 bases from J, the gap between germline ends came to 18 bases. The DNA of the CDR3 is TGTGCCAGCAGGGGCGCTGGGGGCCCCAGAGAGACCCAGTACTTC. Protein product: CASRGAGGPRETQYF.

This clonotype appeared many times. The J gene is TRBJ2-7, the V gene TRBV7-9; TRBD2 aligns across 8 bases. CDR3 length: 17 amino acids. CDR1 is SEHNR and CDR2 is FQNEAQ in the germline V gene (reference sequence). Trimming removed 4 bases from V and 4 bases from J; junction bases left unmatched: 15. The DNA of the CDR3 is TGTGCCAGCAGCTACGGACTAGCCCCTAACGGGGATTACGAGCAGTACTTC. Amino acid sequence: CASSYGLAPNGDYEQYF.

This clonotype was recorded many times. This chain links TRBV7-2 with TRBJ2-1; D ambiguous. Germline CDR1 reads SGHTA; CDR2 reads FQGNSA. The CDR3 sequence is 13 residues long. The V end was cut by 8 bases, the J end by 3 bases, with 11 bases between. The CDR3 here is CASFYEIYNEQFF. The CDR3 nucleotides are TGTGCCAGCTTCTACGAGATCTACAATGAGCAGTTCTTC.

CDR3 region: CASSLSSGRTDTQYF. In nucleotides, the CDR3 is TGTGCCAGCAGCTTATCTAGCGGACGCACAGATACGCAGTATTTT. The chain couples TRBV7-9 to TRBJ2-3, with TRBD2 matching 7 bases. Germline values: CDR1 SEHNR, CDR2 FQNEAQ (reference sequence). This CDR3 has 15 residues. The J segment lost 1 base and the V segment lost 2 bases, leaving 3 bases of the junction unmatched. The variable domain in full, with the rest retrieved from reference TRBV7-9 and TRBJ2-3, is DTGVSQNPRHKITKRGQNVTFRCDPISEHNRLYWYRQTLGQGPEFLTYFQNEAQLEKSRLLSDRFSAERPKGSFSTLEIQRTEQGDSAMYLCASSLSSGRTDTQYFGPGTRLTVL.

This clonotype was counted a few times. The CDR3 coding sequence is TGTGCCAGCGGAAGACTAGCGTACACAGATACGCAGTATTTT. Translation gives CASGRLAYTDTQYF. J is TRBJ2-3 and V is TRBV6-6; 8 bases fit TRBD2. The CDR3 has 14 residues. CDR1 is MNHNY and CDR2 is SVGAGI in the germline V gene (reference sequence). V trimming: 8 bases; J trimming: 2 bases; junction bases outside the gene matches: 6.